These 29 T cell receptor beta chains share one sample of origin, sequenced in a study of cytomegalovirus exposure and HLA in healthy donors. Vbeta (60) and Jbeta (13) primers were used in the PCR. Some clones are missing from TCRdb's copy, which holds only in-frame ones; the method was immunoSEQ multiplex PCR. The sample records about 140,000 clones, around 80% being singletons. The sample comprised PBMCs. The source is a man aged 40-49 years in good health and CMV-seronegative.

This clone was detected only once. This chain uses TRBV7-3 with TRBJ2-1; 13 bases are a match to TRBD2. V was clipped by 5 bases and J by 2 bases; unmatched bases: 6. Germline V gives CDR1 SGHTA, CDR2 FQGTGA. This CDR3 has 17 amino acids. CDR3 coding DNA: TGTGCCAGCAGCCCGGGGACTAGCGGGAAACCCTACAATGAGCAGTTCTTC. Translating it yields CASSPGTSGKPYNEQFF. The full variable domain, its missing parts supplied by reference TRBV7-3 and TRBJ2-1, is GAGVSQTPSNKVTEKGKYVELRCDPISGHTALYWYRQSLGQGPEFLIYFQGTGAADDSGLPNDRFFAVRPEGSVSTLKIQRTERGDSAVYLCASSPGTSGKPYNEQFFGPGTRLTVL.

The chain is built from TRBV4-3 and TRBJ2-3, with 10 bases lining up with TRBD2. Germline assignment: CDR1 LGHNA and CDR2 YSLEER. V was pared by 4 bases and J by 0 bases, with 4 bases of the junction left unmatched. CDR3 length: 16 amino acids. DNA for the CDR3: TGCGCCAGCAGCCCCATAGCGGGGGGCAGCACAGATACGCAGTATTTT. Translated: CASSPIAGGSTDTQYF.

V is TRBV27 and J is TRBJ1-6; TRBD1 might be the D (6 bases). From germline, CDR1 is MNHEY and CDR2 SMNVEV (reference sequence). V was pared by 7 bases and J by 1 base, with 20 bases between. There are 18 residues in the CDR3. CDR3 residues: CASKPLSGVGSYNSPLHF. Here the CDR3 DNA reads TGTGCCAGCAAGCCTCTTTCAGGGGTCGGGTCCTATAATTCACCCCTCCACTTT.

V and J are TRBV27 and TRBJ2-3; 12 bases are a match to TRBD2. The CDR3 contains 18 residues. The V gene's germline CDR1 is MNHEY and CDR2 SMNVEV (reference sequence). V was pared by 5 bases and J by 2 bases, with 11 bases of the junction left unmatched. CDR3: CASSSGTSGSSLTDTQYF. The CDR3 nucleotides read TGTGCCAGCAGTAGCGGGACTAGCGGGTCCTCGCTCACAGATACGCAGTATTTT.

CDR3 sequence reads: CASSPGGAEKLFF. Written as DNA, the CDR3 is TGTGCCAGCAGCCCAGGGGGCGCTGAAAAACTGTTTTTT. This chain joins TRBV7-9 and TRBJ1-4; 8 positions agree with TRBD1. Germline values: CDR1 SEHNR, CDR2 FQNEAQ (reference sequence). The CDR3 has 13 residues. The V segment lost 5 bases and the J segment 7 bases; nucleotides outside the gene matches: 3.

The chain has TRBV14 and TRBJ1-3, with D uncertain. V shed 4 bases and J shed 9 bases, with 10 bases lying between them. The CDR3 is 12 residues long. Germline assignment: CDR1 SGHDN and CDR2 FVKESK. The CDR3 is CASSPGPGTIYF. CDR3 in DNA: TGTGCCAGCAGCCCCGGTCCAGGCACCATATATTTT.

V is TRBV5-1 and J is TRBJ2-3; 8 bases are shared with TRBD2. V shed 3 bases and J 9 bases; nucleotides not matched to a gene: 12. Germline CDR1 reads SGHRS; CDR2 reads YFSETQ. This CDR3 region has 15 residues. This CDR3 is CASSSGLASVGTQYF. The DNA of the CDR3 is TGCGCCAGCAGCTCCGGACTAGCCTCAGTGGGGACGCAGTATTTT.

This clone has a handful of counts. V and J are TRBV6-5 and TRBJ1-1, with unresolved D. This CDR3 spans 12 amino acids. CDR1 MNHEY and CDR2 SVGAGI come from the germline V gene. V shed 10 bases and J shed 6 bases, with 15 bases lying between them. CDR3 loop: CATSGGWAEAFF. The CDR3, as DNA: TGTGCCACCTCGGGAGGGTGGGCTGAAGCTTTCTTT.

The chain recombines TRBV10-3 with TRBJ2-1; tentative D call: TRBD2 (7 bases). V shed 4 bases and J shed 5 bases, with 18 bases lying between them. Germline lookup yields CDR1 ENHRY and CDR2 SYGVKD. CDR3 length: 16 residues. CDR3 loop: CAISVRGLGGDNEQFF. As DNA, the CDR3 is TGTGCCATCAGTGTCCGAGGACTAGGGGGAGACAATGAGCAGTTCTTC.

CDR3 coding DNA: TGCGCCAGCAGCTCACTAGCGGTACAAGAGACCCAGTACTTC. Protein sequence: CASSSLAVQETQYF. The chain carries TRBV5-1 and TRBJ2-5, with TRBD2 matching 8 bases. The CDR3 has 14 residues. V gave up 3 bases and J gave up 2 bases; unmatched junction bases: 3. In germline, CDR1 is SGHRS, CDR2 YFSETQ.

This chain connects TRBV7-9 to TRBJ2-7; 11 positions match TRBD2. Trimming removed 5 bases from V and 2 bases from J; junction bases left unmatched: 14. Per the germline V gene, CDR1 is SEHNR and CDR2 is FQNEAQ (reference sequence). This CDR3 comprises 18 residues. The CDR3 DNA reads as TGTGCCAGCAGCACCGTAGAGATGACTAGCGGGATCGCCTACGAGCAGTACTTC. This encodes CASSTVEMTSGIAYEQYF.

The chain carries TRBV13 and TRBJ1-2, with 8 nucleotides matching TRBD1. The CDR3 totals 16 residues. Germline V gives CDR1 PRHDT, CDR2 FYEKMQ (reference sequence). The ends lost 3 bases at V and 3 bases at J; junction bases unmatched: 9. CDR3 amino acids: CASSFGEQGVHYGYTF. The CDR3 coding sequence is TGTGCCAGCAGCTTCGGCGAACAGGGGGTCCACTATGGCTACACCTTC.

The V and J genes are TRBV7-9 and TRBJ1-1, with a weak D call TRBD1 (6 bases). The CDR3 consists of 14 residues. The V gene lost 1 base and the J gene lost 3 bases, with 9 bases spanning the gap. CDR1 and CDR2 (germline): SEHNR, FQNEAQ (reference sequence). The DNA of the CDR3 is TGTGCCAGCAGCTTAGAGGACAGCTACACTGAAGCTTTCTTT. Its protein is CASSLEDSYTEAFF.

The rearrangement joins TRBV25-1 to TRBJ2-7; a weak D match, TRBD1 (5 bases). The germline V gene encodes CDR1 MGHDK and CDR2 SYGVNS. The V end was cut by 3 bases, the J end by 3 bases, with 18 bases between. The CDR3 is 16 amino acids. The CDR3 is CASSDFETETVYEQYF. The CDR3 DNA sequence: TGTGCCAGCAGTGACTTTGAGACAGAAACTGTCTACGAGCAGTACTTC.

The rearrangement uses TRBV6-1 and TRBJ2-2; the D gene is possibly TRBD1 (6 bases). The CDR3 sequence is 20 residues long. Germline V gene lookup returns CDR1 MNHNS and CDR2 SASEGT. V was pared by 3 bases and J by 6 bases, with 29 bases between. CDR3 nucleotide sequence: TGTGCCAGCAGTGAGGCCGACCGGGACATTTACTTCCTTGGGCCCGGGGAGCTGTTTTTT. As protein: CASSEADRDIYFLGPGELFF.

A remark on this clone: One end of the junction fails to match germline, which may point to a read error. The chain uses TRBV4-1 and TRBJ2-4; 8 bases match TRBD2. The CDR3 covers 19 residues. The germline CDR1 and CDR2 sequences are MGHRA and YSYEKL. The CDR3 protein is CASDETGRGDLIAKNSQYF. CDR3 nucleotides: TGCGCCAGCGACGAAACTGGGCGGGGGGACCTGATAGCCAAAAACAGTCAGTACTTC.

The V gene is TRBV27, the J gene TRBJ1-2; TRBD1 matches at 7 bases. The CDR3 covers 13 residues. V gave up 6 bases and J gave up 4 bases; unmatched junction bases: 5. Germline CDR1 and CDR2: MNHEY and SMNVEV (reference sequence). CDR3 nucleotide sequence: TGTGCCAGCAGCACGACAGGGCTCTATGGCTACACCTTC. Amino acid sequence: CASSTTGLYGYTF.

CDR3 in DNA: TGTGCCTGGGCGCAAGTGCAGGGGGGTGTGGGAGAGACCCAGTACTTC. This gives the protein CAWAQVQGGVGETQYF. The chain is built from TRBV30 and TRBJ2-5, with D tentatively TRBD1 (7 bases). From germline, CDR1 is GTSNPN and CDR2 SVGIG (reference sequence). V lost 5 bases and J 4 bases, leaving 23 bases between the germline ends. The CDR3 extends over 16 amino acids.

This clone has a single count. This chain connects TRBV2 to TRBJ2-7; 7 bases line up with TRBD1. J gave up 1 base and V 3 bases, and 9 bases lay outside the gene matches. Looked up from germline, CDR1 is SNHLY and CDR2 is FYNNEI. The CDR3 is 16 amino acids. The CDR3 sequence is CASSDIRQGPSYEQYF. The DNA for the CDR3 is TGTGCCAGCAGTGATATTCGACAGGGCCCTTCCTACGAGCAGTACTTC.

This clone is a singleton in its sample. In DNA form, the CDR3 reads TGTGCCAGCAGCCGACCCGACAGGGGGGAAGATACGCAGTATTTT. Translating gives CASSRPDRGEDTQYF. This chain joins TRBV7-2 and TRBJ2-3; the match to TRBD1 covers 9 bases. Per germline, CDR1 SGHTA and CDR2 FQGNSA. The V segment lost 5 bases and the J segment 5 bases; nucleotides outside the gene matches: 8. This CDR3 contains 15 residues.

The chain carries TRBV12-5 and TRBJ2-7; 7 bases agree with TRBD2. The CDR3 is made up of 15 amino acids. The junction had 8 bases not matched to a gene; V was cut back by 6 bases and J by 0 bases. Per the germline V gene, CDR1 is LGHNT and CDR2 is FRNRAP. CDR3 sequence: CASGVTSALSYEQYF. The DNA for the CDR3 is TGTGCTAGTGGAGTTACTAGCGCGCTCTCCTACGAGCAGTACTTC.

This chain links TRBV7-2 with TRBJ2-2, with D possibly being TRBD2 (5 bases). The CDR3 extends over 16 amino acids. The V end lost 5 bases, the J end lost 2 bases, and 15 bases lay between the germline ends. CDR1 and CDR2 (germline): SGHTA, FQGNSA. As DNA, the CDR3 is TGTGCCAGCAGCCGCGAATCCGGGATCAACACCGGGGAGCTGTTTTTT. Translating it yields CASSRESGINTGELFF.

This chain connects TRBV5-1 to TRBJ2-1, with a weak D call TRBD1 (6 bases). Per the germline V gene, CDR1 is SGHRS and CDR2 is YFSETQ. Trimming took off 1 base at V and 0 bases at J, with 11 bases between the two ends. This CDR3 contains 16 residues. CDR3 protein: CASSLTTGSSYNEQFF. CDR3 nucleotide sequence: TGCGCCAGCAGCTTGACCACAGGGAGCTCCTACAATGAGCAGTTCTTC.

This sequence joins TRBV4-1 and TRBJ2-7; 9 bases align to TRBD2. The germline V gene encodes CDR1 MGHRA and CDR2 YSYEKL. V gave up 1 base and J gave up 3 bases; unmatched junction bases: 4. The CDR3 length is 15 residues. CDR3 amino acids: CASSQGGRGVYEQYF. The CDR3 DNA follows: TGCGCCAGCAGCCAAGGCGGGAGGGGGGTCTACGAGCAGTACTTC.

V and J are TRBV28 and TRBJ2-2, with D possibly matching TRBD2 (6 bases). V gave up 6 bases and J gave up 1 base, with 12 bases separating them. This CDR3 contains 15 residues. Per the germline V gene, CDR1 is MDHEN and CDR2 is SYDVKM. Here the CDR3 reads CASRPGGGNTGELFF. Here the CDR3 DNA reads TGTGCCAGCAGACCCGGGGGAGGGAACACCGGGGAGCTGTTTTTT.

The chain links TRBV27 to TRBJ2-2; 7 bases are shared with TRBD1. From germline, CDR1 is MNHEY and CDR2 SMNVEV (reference sequence). V lost 0 bases to trimming and J lost 4 bases; unmatched junction nucleotides: 2. The CDR3 consists of 15 residues. The DNA of the CDR3 is TGTGCCAGCAGTTTATCGACAGGGTCCACCGGGGAGCTGTTTTTT. This sequence encodes CASSLSTGSTGELFF.

Only a few counts were recorded for this clone. The rearrangement links TRBV9 to TRBJ2-1; 10 nucleotides align to TRBD2. Germline lookup yields CDR1 SGDLS and CDR2 YYNGEE. This CDR3 region has 16 residues. The junction had 9 bases not matched to a gene; V was cut back by 4 bases and J by 5 bases. The CDR3 sequence: CASSLSGGPLDNEQFF. DNA for the CDR3: TGTGCCAGCAGCCTTAGCGGGGGGCCCCTTGACAATGAGCAGTTCTTC.

V usage is TRBV18 and J usage is TRBJ1-2; 9 bases fit TRBD1. CDR1 and CDR2 (germline): KGHSH, LQKENI. J lost 7 bases, V lost 3 bases, and 15 bases had no gene match. CDR3 length: 17 residues. CDR3 bases: TGTGCCAGCTCACCGGGGGGACAGGGAACCTTTCCCTCTGGCTACACCTTC. Its protein is CASSPGGQGTFPSGYTF. Based on the CDR3 plus reference TRBV18 and TRBJ1-2, the full variable domain is NAGVMQNPRHLVRRRGQEARLRCSPMKGHSHVYWYRQLPEEGLKFMVYLQKENIIDESGMPKERFSAEFPKEGPSILRIQQVVRGDSAAYFCASSPGGQGTFPSGYTFGSGTRLTVV.

The chain is built from TRBV7-9 and TRBJ2-7; weak D call: TRBD1 (6 bases). Germline assignment: CDR1 SEHNR and CDR2 FQNEAQ (reference sequence). The CDR3 loop spans 15 amino acids. The V end was cut by 4 bases, the J end by 2 bases, with 15 bases between. CDR3 bases: TGTGCCAGCAGCTCAGACCGGGACAAGGCCTACGAGCAGTACTTC. Protein sequence: CASSSDRDKAYEQYF.